A selection of T cell receptor beta chains follows, all from one sample in a study of radiation and T cells in renal cell carcinoma. Produced via immunoSEQ multiplex PCR; TCRdb's table is partial and in-frame only. Seen here are roughly 150,000 clones, around 89% observed once, and the top ten hold about 4.3%. Sample: blood, taken from a patient whose treatment included radiotherapy and nephrectomy. The receptors shown here come from a woman in her seventies with renal cell carcinoma. Both conserved end residues are part of each CDR3. The D gene is left open where the match is weak. Size is stated for part of the rows, as once, few or many counts, or as a class when the clone is expanded.

d_call: -
clone_size: -
v_call: TRBV28
j_call: TRBJ1-2
cdr3_nt: TGTGCCAGCAGTCCTGGGGGATCGTATGGCTACACCTTC
cdr3_aa: CASSPGGSYGYTF

d_call: -
clone_size: -
v_call: TRBV7-9
j_call: TRBJ2-3
cdr3_nt: TGTGCCAGCAGCTTAAGAATTCACAGTCCACGGGGCACAGATACGCAGTATTTT
cdr3_aa: CASSLRIHSPRGTDTQYF

d_call: -
clone_size: -
v_call: TRBV12-5
j_call: TRBJ2-5
cdr3_nt: TGTGCTAGTGGTTTAGTTGGACTAGGACAGCAGGAGACCCAGTACTTC
cdr3_aa: CASGLVGLGQQETQYF

d_call: -
clone_size: -
v_call: TRBV11-1
j_call: TRBJ1-1
cdr3_nt: TGTGCCAGCAGGTTTAGGGGGGATACCACTGAAGCTTTCTTT
cdr3_aa: CASRFRGDTTEAFF

d_call: -
clone_size: -
v_call: TRBV11-1
j_call: TRBJ2-5
cdr3_nt: TGTGCCAGCAGCCTGACGGATCAAGAGACCCAGTACTTC
cdr3_aa: CASSLTDQETQYF

d_call: -
clone_size: -
v_call: TRBV5-4
j_call: TRBJ1-1
cdr3_nt: TGTGCCAGCAGCCTCGAGACAGTTCTGAACACTGAAGCTTTCTTT
cdr3_aa: CASSLETVLNTEAFF

d_call: -
clone_size: -
v_call: TRBV10-3
j_call: TRBJ2-7
cdr3_nt: TGTGCCATCAGTGTGGCTGGTCGGGGGTCAACCTACGAGCAGTACTTC
cdr3_aa: CAISVAGRGSTYEQYF

d_call: TRBD1
clone_size: once
v_call: TRBV7-2
j_call: TRBJ1-1
cdr3_nt: TGTGCCAGCAGCTCGATGTTCCCGGGACAGGGGATGGTCACTGAAGCTTTCTTT
cdr3_aa: CASSSMFPGQGMVTEAFF

d_call: -
clone_size: -
v_call: TRBV28
j_call: TRBJ1-6
cdr3_nt: TGTGCCAGCAGTAGGCAAAACGATTCACCCCTCCACTTT
cdr3_aa: CASSRQNDSPLHF

d_call: -
clone_size: -
v_call: TRBV6-5
j_call: TRBJ2-7
cdr3_nt: TGTGCCAGCACTGCAGTTCTGGGCGGCTTCTACGAGCAGTACTTC
cdr3_aa: CASTAVLGGFYEQYF

d_call: -
clone_size: -
v_call: TRBV9
j_call: TRBJ1-2
cdr3_nt: TGTGCCAGCAGCCCCGGGGGGGGCACAACTAGGGGTAACTATGGCTACACCTTC
cdr3_aa: CASSPGGGTTRGNYGYTF

d_call: -
clone_size: -
v_call: TRBV14
j_call: TRBJ2-5
cdr3_nt: TGTGCCAGCAGCCCGGGACTTATTAACCAAGAGACCCAGTACTTC
cdr3_aa: CASSPGLINQETQYF

d_call: TRBD2
clone_size: -
v_call: TRBV29-1
j_call: TRBJ2-5
cdr3_nt: TGCAGCGCGGCCGGGACTAGGAGCTCCGAGACCCAGTACTTC
cdr3_aa: CSAAGTRSSETQYF

d_call: -
clone_size: once
v_call: TRBV2
j_call: TRBJ1-1
cdr3_nt: TGTGCCAGCATCCTGGACCTCACTGAAGCTTTCTTT
cdr3_aa: CASILDLTEAFF

d_call: TRBD2
clone_size: -
v_call: TRBV19
j_call: TRBJ2-3
cdr3_nt: TGTGCCAGTACCCCTCGGCGGGGGGCTAGCACAGATACGCAGTATTTT
cdr3_aa: CASTPRRGASTDTQYF

d_call: TRBD1
clone_size: -
v_call: TRBV19
j_call: TRBJ2-2
cdr3_nt: TGTGCCAGTAGTACAAGACAGGGATACACCGGGGAGCTGTTTTTT
cdr3_aa: CASSTRQGYTGELFF

d_call: -
clone_size: -
v_call: TRBV14
j_call: TRBJ1-6
cdr3_nt: TGTGCCAGCAGCCAAGGTTTCGGTCAAAATTCACCCCTCCACTTT
cdr3_aa: CASSQGFGQNSPLHF

d_call: -
clone_size: once
v_call: TRBV28
j_call: TRBJ2-1
cdr3_nt: TGTGCCAGCAGTTTAGCGGAGGACAAGAAGTTCTTC
cdr3_aa: CASSLAEDKKFF

d_call: -
clone_size: -
v_call: TRBV28
j_call: TRBJ2-6
cdr3_nt: TGTGCCAGCACCAGGGGCTCTGGGGCCAACGTCCTGACTTTC
cdr3_aa: CASTRGSGANVLTF

d_call: -
clone_size: -
v_call: TRBV14
j_call: TRBJ1-2
cdr3_nt: TGTGCCAGCAGCCCTCTTTTCGGTCAGCCTCCTAACTATGGCTACACCTTC
cdr3_aa: CASSPLFGQPPNYGYTF

d_call: -
clone_size: -
v_call: TRBV7-2
j_call: TRBJ1-4
cdr3_nt: TGTGCCAGCAGCTCCAGGGTATTAAGGGAAAAACTGTTTTTT
cdr3_aa: CASSSRVLREKLFF

d_call: -
clone_size: -
v_call: TRBV5-6
j_call: TRBJ1-1
cdr3_nt: TGTGCCAGCAGTCCCCAACTTAACGCTGAAGCTTTCTTT
cdr3_aa: CASSPQLNAEAFF

d_call: TRBD1
clone_size: -
v_call: TRBV27
j_call: TRBJ2-7
cdr3_nt: TGTGCCAGCAGTATAGGACAGGGAGACTCCTACGAGCAGTACTTC
cdr3_aa: CASSIGQGDSYEQYF

d_call: -
clone_size: once
v_call: TRBV7-2
j_call: TRBJ1-1
cdr3_nt: TGTGCCAGCACCTACGGGGGGCGCCCCGCTGAAGCTTTCTTT
cdr3_aa: CASTYGGRPAEAFF

d_call: -
clone_size: -
v_call: TRBV11-2
j_call: TRBJ2-5
cdr3_nt: TGTGCCAGCAGCTTAGGGGTAACGGGGGTAAGAGAGACCCAGTACTTC
cdr3_aa: CASSLGVTGVRETQYF

d_call: TRBD1
clone_size: -
v_call: TRBV29-1
j_call: TRBJ1-1
cdr3_nt: TGCAGCACGTATGGGACAGGGGGACGCACTGAAGCTTTCTTT
cdr3_aa: CSTYGTGGRTEAFF

d_call: TRBD1
clone_size: few
v_call: TRBV9
j_call: TRBJ2-3
cdr3_nt: TGTGCCAGCAGCGCCCAGGGGGTAGATACGCAGTATTTT
cdr3_aa: CASSAQGVDTQYF

d_call: -
clone_size: -
v_call: TRBV20-1
j_call: TRBJ2-5
cdr3_nt: TGCAGTGCTCTAGCGTGGGAGACCCAGTACTTC
cdr3_aa: CSALAWETQYF

d_call: -
clone_size: -
v_call: TRBV11-3
j_call: TRBJ2-7
cdr3_nt: TGTGCCAGCAGCTTAGACGGCTCCTACGAGCAGTACTTC
cdr3_aa: CASSLDGSYEQYF

d_call: TRBD2
clone_size: -
v_call: TRBV7-6
j_call: TRBJ2-2
cdr3_nt: TGTGCCAGCAGCCACCGTGCGGGGGGGAACACCGGGGAGCTGTTTTTT
cdr3_aa: CASSHRAGGNTGELFF

d_call: -
clone_size: -
v_call: TRBV6-5
j_call: TRBJ1-2
cdr3_nt: TGTGCCAGCAGTCCCTCGGGGCCCTATGGCTACACCTTC
cdr3_aa: CASSPSGPYGYTF

d_call: TRBD2
clone_size: -
v_call: TRBV7-3
j_call: TRBJ2-7
cdr3_nt: TGTGCCAGCAGCCCCCAAGGACTAGGGGAGCAGTACTTC
cdr3_aa: CASSPQGLGEQYF

d_call: -
clone_size: -
v_call: TRBV30
j_call: TRBJ2-2
cdr3_nt: TGTGCCTGGAGCGAAAGGTGGGGAGGTGTCGCCGGGGAGCTGTTTTTT
cdr3_aa: CAWSERWGGVAGELFF

d_call: TRBD1
clone_size: -
v_call: TRBV5-1
j_call: TRBJ2-7
cdr3_nt: TGCGCCAGCAGCAACTCCGGACAGGGTTTCGAGCAGTACTTC
cdr3_aa: CASSNSGQGFEQYF

d_call: -
clone_size: -
v_call: TRBV4-3
j_call: TRBJ2-3
cdr3_nt: TGCGCCAGCAGCCAAGATCGACCTAGCACAGATACGCAGTATTTT
cdr3_aa: CASSQDRPSTDTQYF

d_call: -
clone_size: -
v_call: TRBV7-8
j_call: TRBJ1-1
cdr3_nt: TGTGCCAGCAGCTTAGGGGGGAGGTCGAACACTGAAGCTTTCTTT
cdr3_aa: CASSLGGRSNTEAFF

d_call: -
clone_size: few
v_call: TRBV20-1
j_call: TRBJ2-1
cdr3_nt: TGCAGTGCTAGAGGGCCAAATGAGCAGTTCTTC
cdr3_aa: CSARGPNEQFF